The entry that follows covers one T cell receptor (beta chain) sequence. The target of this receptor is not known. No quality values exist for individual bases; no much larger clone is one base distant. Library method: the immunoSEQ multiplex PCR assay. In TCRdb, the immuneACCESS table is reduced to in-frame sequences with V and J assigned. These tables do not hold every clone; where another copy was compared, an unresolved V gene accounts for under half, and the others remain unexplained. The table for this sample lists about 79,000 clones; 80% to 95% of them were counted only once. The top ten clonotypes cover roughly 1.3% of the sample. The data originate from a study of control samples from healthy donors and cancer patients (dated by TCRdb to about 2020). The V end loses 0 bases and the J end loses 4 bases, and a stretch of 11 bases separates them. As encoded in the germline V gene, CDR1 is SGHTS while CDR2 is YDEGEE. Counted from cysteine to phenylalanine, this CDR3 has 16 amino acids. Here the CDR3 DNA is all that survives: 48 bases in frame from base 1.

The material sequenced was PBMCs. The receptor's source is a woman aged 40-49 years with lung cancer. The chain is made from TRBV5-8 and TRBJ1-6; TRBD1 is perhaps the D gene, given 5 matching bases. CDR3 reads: CASSLAGLIYNSPLHF. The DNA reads TGTGCCAGCAGCTTGGCGGGACTGATATATAATTCACCCCTCCACTTT.